These 23 T cell receptor beta chains came from one sample sequenced in a study of cytomegalovirus exposure and HLA in healthy donors. Some clones are missing from TCRdb's copy, which holds only in-frame ones; the method was immunoSEQ multiplex PCR. There are around 150,000 clones in the sample; 82% occur only once, and about 27% lies in the top ten. Sequencing was carried out using PBMCs. These receptors were obtained from a young man in good health and CMV-seropositive.

V usage is TRBV5-5 and J usage is TRBJ1-2; D unresolved. This CDR3 has 16 amino acids. Germline values: CDR1 SGHKS, CDR2 YYEKEE (reference sequence). V lost 0 bases and J lost 0, with 12 bases in between. CDR3 in DNA: TGTGCCAGCAGCTTGGTGGAGGGATCAGCTAACTATGGCTACACCTTC. As protein: CASSLVEGSANYGYTF.

This chain links TRBV2 with TRBJ1-1; 7 nucleotides line up with TRBD1. Germline lookup yields CDR1 SNHLY and CDR2 FYNNEI. V shed 6 bases and J 0 bases; nucleotides not matched to a gene: 10. The CDR3 has 16 amino acids. CDR3 in amino acids: CASRVSGGGVNTEAFF. DNA for the CDR3: TGTGCCAGCAGAGTTTCAGGGGGTGGTGTGAACACTGAAGCTTTCTTT.

This clone was seen a single time. The chain joins TRBV7-6 to TRBJ2-1, with D tentatively TRBD2 (6 bases). Looked up from germline, CDR1 is SGHVS and CDR2 is FNYEAQ. The CDR3 loop spans 17 amino acids. V was trimmed by 5 bases and J by 0 bases, leaving 17 bases between them. The CDR3 nucleotides read TGTGCCAGCAGCCCCTTAGGAGCGGGTAGCTCCTACAATGAGCAGTTCTTC. Its protein product is CASSPLGAGSSYNEQFF.

This chain connects TRBV9 to TRBJ2-1; 12 bases line up with TRBD2. This CDR3 is built from 16 residues. Germline V gene data show CDR1 as SGDLS and CDR2 as YYNGEE. The V segment lost 7 bases and the J segment 6 bases; nucleotides outside the gene matches: 11. CDR3 in DNA: TGTGCCAGCGGGGGGCTAGCGGGAGGGAGGGGCAATGAGCAGTTCTTC. It specifies CASGGLAGGRGNEQFF. The whole variable domain, remainder taken from reference TRBV9 and TRBJ2-1, is DSGVTQTPKHLITATGQRVTLRCSPRSGDLSVYWYQQSLDQGLQFLIQYYNGEERAKGNILERFSAQQFPDLHSELNLSSLELGDSALYFCASGGLAGGRGNEQFFGPGTRLTVL.

In this sample, this clone turned up once. This chain uses TRBV7-2 with TRBJ1-2, with TRBD1 identical over 10 bases. This CDR3 spans 14 amino acids. Per germline, CDR1 SGHTA and CDR2 FQGNSA. V shed 4 bases, J shed 5 bases, and the junction held 4 bases outside the gene matches. The CDR3: CASSSGQGVYGYTF. Here the CDR3 DNA reads TGTGCCAGCAGCTCAGGACAGGGGGTGTATGGCTACACCTTC.

The V call is TRBV27, the J call TRBJ2-1; 12 bases match TRBD2. Germline V CDR1 and CDR2: MNHEY, SMNVEV (reference sequence). The V segment lost 5 bases and the J segment 7 bases; nucleotides outside the gene matches: 9. The CDR3 has 16 residues. CDR3 nucleotide sequence: TGTGCCAGCAGTATACTACTAGCGGGAGGTTTAAATGAGCAGTTCTTC. It translates to CASSILLAGGLNEQFF.

The rearrangement uses TRBV27 and TRBJ2-7, with D maybe TRBD1 (6 bases). Trimming took off 4 bases at V and 2 bases at J, with 21 bases between the two ends. This CDR3 is 17 amino acids long. Germline V lookup: CDR1 MNHEY, CDR2 SMNVEV (reference sequence). The CDR3 protein is CASSYLAGVRGTYEQYF. The CDR3 bases are TGTGCCAGCAGTTACTTGGCAGGGGTGAGGGGCACCTACGAGCAGTACTTC.

This rearrangement joins TRBV29-1 to TRBJ2-1; TRBD2 agrees at 10 bases. Trimming at V came to 7 bases and at J to 7 bases, leaving 10 bases not matched to a gene. In germline, CDR1 is SQVTM, CDR2 ANQGSEA. The CDR3 consists of 14 residues. DNA for the CDR3: TGCAGCGCCCCGATTAGCGGGGGGAAAAATGAGCAGTTCTTC. Amino acids: CSAPISGGKNEQFF.

Turning to this clone: The sample contains more than one DNA sequence encoding this CDR3. J is TRBJ1-1 and V is TRBV6-5; D uncertain. V was shortened by 0 bases and J by 2 bases, with 7 bases between the two germline ends. The CDR3 is 14 amino acids. The germline V gene encodes CDR1 MNHEY and CDR2 SVGAGI. The chain's CDR3 is CASSYSGLNTEAFF. The CDR3 DNA reads TGTGCCAGCAGTTACTCGGGCCTAAACACTGAAGCTTTCTTT.

The V call is TRBV7-6, the J call TRBJ2-7; a possible D gene is TRBD1 (5 bases). Trimming pared 1 base from V and 2 bases from J, leaving 12 bases between. This CDR3 contains 15 residues. Germline CDR1 is SGHVS and CDR2 is FNYEAQ. The CDR3 DNA follows: TGTGCCAGCAGCTTAGTGGTAGGGGCTACCTACGAGCAGTACTTC. It encodes CASSLVVGATYEQYF.

The V gene is TRBV7-9, the J gene TRBJ2-5; 13 bases align to TRBD2. Per germline, CDR1 SEHNR and CDR2 FQNEAQ (reference sequence). V shed 4 bases and J 5 bases; nucleotides not matched to a gene: 7. The CDR3 runs to 16 residues. The CDR3 nucleotides read TGTGCCAGCAGCTCATCCAGACTAGCGGGAGGTGAGACCCAGTACTTC. Protein: CASSSSRLAGGETQYF. Filled out from reference TRBV7-9 and TRBJ2-5, the complete variable domain reads DTGVSQNPRHKITKRGQNVTFRCDPISEHNRLYWYRQTLGQGPEFLTYFQNEAQLEKSRLLSDRFSAERPKGSFSTLEIQRTEQGDSAMYLCASSSSRLAGGETQYFGPGTRLLVL.

The chain is built from TRBV6-5 and TRBJ1-2; D is ambiguous. CDR1 MNHEY and CDR2 SVGAGI come from the germline V gene. V was clipped by 5 bases and J by 14 bases, with 15 bases between them. The CDR3 contains 11 residues. CDR3 sequence reads: CASSERTARTF. CDR3 coding DNA: TGTGCCAGCAGTGAGAGAACGGCGCGGACCTTC.

The chain carries TRBV10-3 and TRBJ2-5, with D possibly being TRBD1 (5 bases). CDR1 is ENHRY and CDR2 is SYGVKD in the germline V gene. CDR3 length equals 12 residues. Trimming took off 4 bases at V and 2 bases at J, with 5 bases between the two ends. The CDR3 nucleotides are TGTGCCATCAGTGGACAGCAAGAGACCCAGTACTTC. Protein product: CAISGQQETQYF.

The chain carries TRBV5-5 and TRBJ2-7, with no clear D. Per the germline V gene, CDR1 is SGHKS and CDR2 is YYEKEE (reference sequence). The V end lost 1 base, the J end lost 0 bases, and 5 bases lay between the germline ends. The CDR3 loop spans 13 amino acids. The CDR3 DNA is TGTGCCAGCAGCTTGTTCAGCTCCTACGAGCAGTACTTC. Translated, it gives CASSLFSSYEQYF.

V usage is TRBV7-2 and J usage is TRBJ1-1; 7 bases line up with TRBD1. This CDR3 is built from 15 residues. Germline V gene data show CDR1 as SGHTA and CDR2 as FQGNSA. J lost 0 bases, V lost 2 bases, and 3 bases had no gene match. Here the CDR3 DNA reads TGTGCCAGCAGCTTACTGGGACAGATGAACACTGAAGCTTTCTTT. Protein: CASSLLGQMNTEAFF.

The gene calls are TRBV11-2 and TRBJ1-1, with 7 bases matching TRBD1. The CDR3 sequence is 15 residues long. The V gene end was trimmed by 1 base and the J gene end by 1 base; junction bases not matched to a gene: 3. Germline V CDR1 and CDR2: SGHAT, FQNNGV. As DNA, the CDR3 is TGTGCCAGCAGCTTAGGGACAGGAGGGAACACTGAAGCTTTCTTT. Translating gives CASSLGTGGNTEAFF.

The V gene is TRBV27, the J gene TRBJ2-3, with 8 bases identical to TRBD1. V shed 6 bases, J shed 3 bases, and the junction held 8 bases outside the gene matches. The CDR3 spans 15 residues. Germline V gives CDR1 MNHEY, CDR2 SMNVEV (reference sequence). CDR3 bases: TGTGCCAGCAGCCTCGGACAGGGCCGGACAGATACGCAGTATTTT. Protein: CASSLGQGRTDTQYF.

This chain links TRBV11-2 with TRBJ1-2; TRBD1 is a possible D gene (5 bases). Germline V gene lookup returns CDR1 SGHAT and CDR2 FQNNGV. The CDR3 contains 13 residues. The V gene lost 3 bases and the J gene lost 2 bases, with 7 bases spanning the gap. CDR3 DNA: TGTGCCAGCAGCTTCCAGGGAAACTATGGCTACACCTTC. Residues: CASSFQGNYGYTF.

The V gene is TRBV5-1, the J gene TRBJ1-2, with TRBD1 matching 7 bases. CDR1 and CDR2 from the germline V gene are SGHRS and YFSETQ. The CDR3 runs to 14 residues. V lost 5 bases and J lost 4; bases outside the gene matches: 8. DNA for the CDR3: TGCGCCAGCAGGGAGACAGGGAGCGGCTATGGCTACACCTTC. It yields the protein CASRETGSGYGYTF.

This chain connects TRBV5-1 to TRBJ1-2, with a weak D call TRBD1 (5 bases). The CDR3 length is 14 residues. Germline V CDR1 and CDR2: SGHRS, YFSETQ. Deletions cut 2 bases from V and 1 base from J, with 9 bases between. The CDR3 spells CASSLTGDNYGYTF. The CDR3 DNA reads TGCGCCAGCAGCTTAACAGGAGATAACTATGGCTACACCTTC.

The chain combines TRBV12-5 with TRBJ2-5, with D perhaps matching TRBD2 (6 bases). The germline V gene encodes CDR1 LGHNT and CDR2 FRNRAP. The CDR3 is 15 residues long. Trimming pared 7 bases from V and 5 bases from J, leaving 20 bases between. DNA of the CDR3: TGTGCTAGTGCCGACGGGGCCGTGGGGAGGGAGACCCAGTACTTC. Its protein product is CASADGAVGRETQYF.

The chain links TRBV11-3 to TRBJ1-1; TRBD1 matches at 7 bases. Trimming cost V 4 bases and J 5 bases; bases outside gene matches: 10. CDR1 and CDR2 from the germline V gene are SGHNT and YENEEA. This CDR3 spans 15 amino acids. The CDR3 region has the DNA TGTGCCAGCAGCTCGCTGGACAGACAGGGAACTGAAGCTTTCTTT. Its translation is CASSSLDRQGTEAFF. The full variable domain, in which reference TRBV11-3 and TRBJ1-1 provide the parts outside the CDR3, is EAGVVQSPRYKIIEKKQPVAFWCNPISGHNTLYWYLQNLGQGPELLIRYENEEAVDDSQLPKDRFSAERLKGVDSTLKIQPAELGDSAVYLCASSSLDRQGTEAFFGQGTRLTVV.

CDR3 coding DNA: TGTGCCAGCAGCTTGACCAGACAAGAGACCCAGTACTTC. Its protein is CASSLTRQETQYF. The V call is TRBV5-4, the J call TRBJ2-5; D not certain. CDR1 is SGHNT, CDR2 YYREEE, per germline (reference sequence). V gave up 1 base and J gave up 2 bases, with 6 bases separating them. The CDR3 consists of 13 residues.